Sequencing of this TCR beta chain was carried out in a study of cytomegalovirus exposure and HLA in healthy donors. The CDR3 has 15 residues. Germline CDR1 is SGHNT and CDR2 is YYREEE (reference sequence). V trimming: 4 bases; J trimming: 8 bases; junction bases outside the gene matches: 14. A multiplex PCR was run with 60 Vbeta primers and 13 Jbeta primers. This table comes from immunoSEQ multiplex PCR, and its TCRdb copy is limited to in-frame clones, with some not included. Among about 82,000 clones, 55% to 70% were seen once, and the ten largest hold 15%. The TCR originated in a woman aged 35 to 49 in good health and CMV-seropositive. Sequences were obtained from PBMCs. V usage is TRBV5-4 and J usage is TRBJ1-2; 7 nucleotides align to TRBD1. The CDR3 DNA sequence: TGTGCCAGCAGCGCCTCCAGGGGGATCCAGCAAGGCTACACCTTC. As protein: CASSASRGIQQGYTF.